These 15 T cell receptor beta chains share one sample of origin, sequenced in a study of control samples from healthy donors and cancer patients. The protocol was immunoSEQ multiplex PCR, while the TCRdb copy is restricted to in-frame clones and leaves out a portion. Here the sample spans some 90,000 clones, approximately 90% being singletons. The specimen sequenced was blood. Every receptor here comes from a woman aged 45-59 years in good health.

The chain couples TRBV19 to TRBJ1-4, with TRBD1 matching over 7 bases. The germline V gene encodes CDR1 LNHDA and CDR2 SQIVND (reference sequence). This CDR3 spans 16 amino acids. J was trimmed by 8 bases and V by 1 base; bases with no gene match: 10. This chain's CDR3 is CASSIATPGQREKLFF. The DNA of the CDR3 is TGTGCCAGTAGTATAGCGACACCGGGACAGCGCGAAAAACTGTTTTTT. The full variable domain, in which reference TRBV19 and TRBJ1-4 provide the parts outside the CDR3, is DGGITQSPKYLFRKEGQNVTLSCEQNLNHDAMYWYRQDPGQGLRLIYYSQIVNDFQKGDIAEGYSVSREKKESFPLTVTSAQKNPTAFYLCASSIATPGQREKLFFGSGTQLSVL.

This chain uses TRBV5-4 with TRBJ2-5; 7 bases line up with TRBD2. CDR3 length: 15 residues. V was clipped by 0 bases and J by 0 bases; unmatched bases: 2. Germline V gene data show CDR1 as SGHNT and CDR2 as YYREEE (reference sequence). The CDR3 DNA sequence: TGTGCCAGCAGCTTGGGGCTAGCGGACCAAGAGACCCAGTACTTC. Protein product: CASSLGLADQETQYF.

This clone was found a few times. The chain is built from TRBV6-5 and TRBJ2-7; 7 bases are shared with TRBD2. Per germline, CDR1 MNHEY and CDR2 SVGAGI. V lost 6 bases, J lost 3 bases, and 11 bases stayed unmatched. This CDR3 is built from 15 residues. The CDR3 reads CASRSAAGPVYEQYF. The DNA for the CDR3 is TGTGCCAGCAGGAGCGCAGCGGGACCAGTCTACGAGCAGTACTTC.

This clone showed up just a few times. The chain links TRBV7-2 to TRBJ1-5; D ambiguous. The CDR3 extends over 16 amino acids. Trimming cost V 2 bases and J 0 bases, with 11 bases left between them. Germline assignment: CDR1 SGHTA and CDR2 FQGNSA. The CDR3 is CASSLSADYSNQPQHF. The DNA of the CDR3 is TGTGCCAGCAGCTTATCGGCAGACTATAGCAATCAGCCCCAGCATTTT.

The rearrangement uses TRBV10-3 and TRBJ2-3, with 7 bases that match TRBD2. The CDR3 has 14 amino acids. Germline V CDR1 and CDR2: ENHRY, SYGVKD. V lost 3 bases, J lost 5 bases, and 5 bases stayed unmatched. CDR3 residues: CAISEGGSLDTQYF. The CDR3 DNA reads as TGTGCCATCAGTGAAGGCGGGAGTCTAGATACGCAGTATTTT.

This sequence joins TRBV6-5 and TRBJ1-2; D gene uncertain. The V and J ends lost 0 bases and 9 bases respectively, with 14 bases between them. The germline V gene encodes CDR1 MNHEY and CDR2 SVGAGI. The CDR3 is 14 amino acids. The CDR3 loop reads CASSYSILGISYTF. CDR3 bases: TGTGCCAGCAGTTACTCGATACTTGGTATCAGCTACACCTTC.

The rearrangement uses TRBV6-5 and TRBJ2-7; tentative D call: TRBD1 (6 bases). The CDR3 is 15 amino acids. Trimming took 6 bases from V and 2 from J, leaving 17 bases between them. Germline CDR1 and CDR2: MNHEY and SVGAGI. CDR3 bases: TGTGCCAGCAGCTCAAAGCAGGGGTCCCCCTACGAGCAGTACTTC. Amino acid sequence: CASSSKQGSPYEQYF.

The rearrangement uses TRBV10-3 and TRBJ2-1, with D maybe TRBD2 (5 bases). The CDR3 is 15 amino acids. The ends were cut back, 0 bases at V and 7 bases at J, with 13 bases in the middle. Germline V gene data show CDR1 as ENHRY and CDR2 as SYGVKD. Here the CDR3 reads CAISESVTTKNEQFF. In DNA form, the CDR3 reads TGTGCCATCAGTGAGTCTGTGACTACCAAAAATGAGCAGTTCTTC.

V gene TRBV2 combines with J gene TRBJ2-6; no clear D. Germline CDR1 SNHLY, CDR2 FYNNEI. The CDR3 covers 19 residues. V was cut by 4 bases and J by 0 bases, with 19 bases left in between. The DNA for the CDR3 is TGTGCCAGCAGTGGGCGGCGTGGGCACCTAGACTCTGGGGCCAACGTCCTGACTTTC. This translates into CASSGRRGHLDSGANVLTF.

The chain joins TRBV6-5 to TRBJ2-5; D gene unclear. CDR3 length: 13 residues. Trimming removed 0 bases at V and 6 bases at J, with 8 bases between. Germline values: CDR1 MNHEY, CDR2 SVGAGI. CDR3 amino acids: CASSYSLEKTQYF. CDR3 DNA sequence: TGTGCCAGCAGTTACTCGTTGGAAAAGACCCAGTACTTC.

The chain joins TRBV6-4 to TRBJ2-1; TRBD2 might be the D (5 bases). V was pared by 2 bases and J by 7 bases, with 9 bases between. CDR3 length: 13 residues. Per the germline V gene, CDR1 is MRHNA and CDR2 is SNTAGT. This CDR3 is CASSDRLSNEQFF. The CDR3 nucleotides are TGTGCCAGCAGTGACAGACTATCAAATGAGCAGTTCTTC.

The rearrangement links TRBV3-1 (or the pseudogene TRBV3-2) to TRBJ2-1; D is perhaps TRBD1 (6 bases). The V gene lost 1 base and the J gene lost 4 bases, with 20 bases spanning the gap. The CDR3 contains 18 residues. CDR1 is LGHDT and CDR2 is YNNKEL in the germline V gene (reference sequence). CDR3 nucleotide sequence: TGTGCCAGCAGCCAAGGGGACACCTACCCGCTTCGTTACAATGAGCAGTTCTTC. Translating it yields CASSQGDTYPLRYNEQFF.

CDR3: CASSYPGEYYGYTF. The CDR3 DNA follows: TGTGCCAGCAGTTACCCAGGGGAGTACTATGGCTACACCTTC. The chain has TRBV6-6 and TRBJ1-2, with D maybe TRBD1 (6 bases). The CDR3 runs to 14 residues. V shed 2 bases and J shed 3 bases, with 10 bases lying between them. CDR1 is MNHNY, CDR2 SVGAGI, per germline (reference sequence).

In this sample, this clone turned up once. V gene TRBV5-4 combines with J gene TRBJ1-2; D gene unclear. V was cut by 0 bases and J by 0 bases, with 9 bases left in between. Germline V lookup: CDR1 SGHNT, CDR2 YYREEE (reference sequence). The CDR3 consists of 15 residues. The CDR3 is CASSLGLGTNYGYTF. CDR3 DNA: TGTGCCAGCAGCTTGGGTCTGGGAACTAACTATGGCTACACCTTC.

The V call is TRBV21-1, the J call TRBJ2-5. TRBV21-1 is given as a pseudogene. The CDR3 totals 18 residues. The CDR3 reads CASSKAPKRIWIGETQYF. CDR3 sequence (DNA): TGTGCCAGCAGCAAAGCTCCGAAAAGGATCTGGATAGGAGAGACCCAGTACTTC.